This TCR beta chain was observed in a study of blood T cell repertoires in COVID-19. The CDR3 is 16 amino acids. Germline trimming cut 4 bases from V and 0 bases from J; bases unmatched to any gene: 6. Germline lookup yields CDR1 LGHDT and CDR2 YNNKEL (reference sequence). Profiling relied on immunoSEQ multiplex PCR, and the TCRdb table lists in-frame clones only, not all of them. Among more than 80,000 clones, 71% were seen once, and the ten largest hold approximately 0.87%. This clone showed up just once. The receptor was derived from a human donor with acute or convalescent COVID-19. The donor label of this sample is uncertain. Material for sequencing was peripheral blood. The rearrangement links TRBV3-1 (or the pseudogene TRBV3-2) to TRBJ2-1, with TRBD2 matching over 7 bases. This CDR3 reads CASSPHLAVSYNEQFF. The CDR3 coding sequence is TGTGCCAGCAGCCCCCACCTAGCGGTCTCCTACAATGAGCAGTTCTTC.